Following are 21 T cell receptor beta chains from one sample sequenced in a study of T cells in Graves' hyperthyroidism and ophthalmopathy. Amplified TCR beta CDR3 regions derived from RNA transcripts. An initial round of RT-PCR targeting the TCR CDR3 relied on the HTBI primer set. Via MiXCR, TCRdb re-called the multiplex PCR reads, giving one row per CDR3 protein. The table shows about 600,000 distinct CDR3 sequences, with approximately 15% occurring only once. The sample was blood. The receptor source for this set is a woman aged 18-29 years with Graves' ophthalmopathy.

This clonotype was seen at least ten times. The chain carries TRBV10-2 and TRBJ2-2, with unresolved D. Looked up from germline, CDR1 is WSHSY and CDR2 is SAAADI. V lost 6 bases to trimming and J lost 11 bases, with 10 bases between them. The CDR3 is 11 residues long. DNA for the CDR3: TGCGCCAGCAGGGTGGGAAGAGAGCTGTTTTTT. This codes for CASRVGRELFF.

This clonotype was detected only a few times. A much more abundant neighbour one base away suggests this may be a read error. The rearrangement uses TRBV27 and TRBJ2-3; 9 bases are a match to TRBD2. There are 15 residues in the CDR3. After removal of 6 bases from V and 5 bases from J, the junction contained 9 bases not matched to a gene. Germline CDR1 is MNHEY and CDR2 is SMNVEV (reference sequence). The CDR3 nucleotides are TGTGCCAGCAGCCAATTAGCGGGAGACATAGATACGCAGTATTTT. Protein product: CASSQLAGDIDTQYF.

This clonotype was counted many times. This chain uses TRBV12-3 or TRBV12-4 with TRBJ2-3; D tentatively reads TRBD1 or TRBD2 (5 bases each). CDR3 length: 15 residues. With 4 bases removed from V and 5 bases from J, the gap between germline ends came to 16 bases. In DNA form, the CDR3 reads TGTGCCAGCAGTTACCCGGGACCCCCGGGAGATACGCAGTATTTT. Translation gives CASSYPGPPGDTQYF.

At least ten counts were recorded for this clonotype. The chain links TRBV24-1 to TRBJ2-2, with D perhaps being TRBD1 or TRBD2 (5 bases each). This CDR3 is 15 amino acids long. With 3 bases removed from V and 3 bases from J, the gap between germline ends came to 10 bases. CDR1 is KGHDR, CDR2 SFDVKD, per germline. In DNA, the CDR3 is TGTGCCACCAGTGATCCCGGGACCGACACCGGGGAGCTGTTTTTT. Translating it yields CATSDPGTDTGELFF.

This clonotype was counted many times. This chain uses TRBV6-1 with TRBJ2-5, with 8 bases identical to TRBD2. CDR3 length: 13 residues. With 9 bases clipped from V and 7 bases from J, the junction kept 10 bases outside the gene matches. Germline V gene data show CDR1 as MNHNS and CDR2 as SASEGT. The CDR3 region is CASGSGGKGTQYF. The CDR3 DNA follows: TGTGCCAGTGGGTCGGGAGGGAAGGGGACCCAGTACTTC.

This clonotype has ten or more counts. This sequence joins TRBV30 and TRBJ2-3; TRBD2 aligns across 8 bases. The CDR3 length is 14 residues. V shed 2 bases, J shed 5 bases, and the junction held 6 bases outside the gene matches. Germline CDR1 GTSNPN, CDR2 SVGIG (reference sequence). The CDR3 region is CAWSRTSSQDTQYF. DNA of the CDR3: TGTGCCTGGAGTCGGACTAGCTCACAAGATACGCAGTATTTT.

Ten or more counts support this clonotype. The chain has TRBV12-3 or TRBV12-4 and TRBJ2-7; TRBD1 aligns across 7 bases. The trim removed 2 bases at V and 2 bases at J, leaving 9 bases unmatched. CDR3 length: 16 residues. CDR3 coding DNA: TGTGCCAGCAGTTTATCGACAGGGACAGCCGCCTACGAGCAGTACTTC. Protein: CASSLSTGTAAYEQYF.

In this sample, this clonotype turned up many times. V and J are TRBV28 and TRBJ2-7, with TRBD1 matching 11 bases. Germline CDR1 reads MDHEN; CDR2 reads SYDVKM. The CDR3 is 15 residues long. The ends lost 5 bases at V and 2 bases at J; junction bases unmatched: 5. The CDR3 sequence: CASSPGQGAAYEQYF. CDR3 DNA sequence: TGTGCCAGCAGTCCCGGACAGGGGGCAGCCTACGAGCAGTACTTC.

CDR3 coding DNA: TGTGCCAGCAGCGTAGATCCGCGGGTTTGGGGCTACACCTTC. It codes for CASSVDPRVWGYTF. The rearrangement joins TRBV9 to TRBJ1-2; D remains ambiguous. CDR1 and CDR2 from the germline V gene are SGDLS and YYNGEE. Trimming pared 0 bases from V and 8 bases from J, leaving 14 bases between. This CDR3 comprises 14 residues.

This clonotype has ten or more counts. The gene calls are TRBV9 and TRBJ2-7, with 7 bases fitting TRBD1. This CDR3 is 14 amino acids long. Germline V lookup: CDR1 SGDLS, CDR2 YYNGEE. V shed 0 bases, J shed 3 bases, and the junction held 3 bases outside the gene matches. The CDR3 DNA is TGTGCCAGCAGCGTAGGTCCAGGGGGCTACGAGCAGTACTTC. Its translation: CASSVGPGGYEQYF.

Many counts were recorded for this clonotype. The V call is TRBV2, the J call TRBJ2-5; 11 nucleotides match TRBD1. The CDR3 is 15 amino acids. Germline CDR1 and CDR2: SNHLY and FYNNEI. Losses at the gene ends were 2 bases for V and 5 bases for J; bases not matched to a gene: 4. The CDR3 region is CASSESGTGGETQYF. The CDR3 coding sequence is TGTGCCAGCAGTGAAAGCGGGACAGGGGGGGAGACCCAGTACTTC.

V gene TRBV30 combines with J gene TRBJ2-5; TRBD1 matches at 7 bases. This CDR3 comprises 15 residues. V trimming: 4 bases; J trimming: 1 base; junction bases outside the gene matches: 9. Germline V lookup: CDR1 GTSNPN, CDR2 SVGIG (reference sequence). Written as DNA, the CDR3 is TGTGCCTGGATCTGGACAGGCTGGGCCCAAGAGACCCAGTACTTC. Its translation: CAWIWTGWAQETQYF.

This clonotype was seen a few times. The rearrangement joins TRBV6-1 to TRBJ1-3; possibly TRBD1 for D (6 bases). CDR1 is MNHNS and CDR2 is SASEGT in the germline V gene. V was cut by 5 bases and J by 8 bases, with 25 bases left in between. The CDR3 is made up of 17 amino acids. This CDR3 reads CASSYAVRQGKRDTIYF. The CDR3 nucleotides are TGTGCCAGCAGTTATGCAGTCCGTCAGGGGAAGCGAGACACCATATATTTT.

In this sample, this clonotype turned up many times. The rearrangement joins TRBV6-2 or TRBV6-3 to TRBJ2-7; D uncertain. This CDR3 is built from 15 residues. Trimming took 2 bases from V and 0 from J, leaving 11 bases between them. Germline-derived CDR1 and CDR2 are MNHEY and SVGEGT. This CDR3 reads CASSYMAASSYEQYF. In DNA form, the CDR3 reads TGTGCCAGCAGTTACATGGCCGCAAGCTCCTACGAGCAGTACTTC.

This clonotype was seen more than once but under ten times. The chain joins TRBV7-2 to TRBJ2-4; 14 nucleotides match TRBD2. The germline V gene encodes CDR1 SGHTA and CDR2 FQGNSA. CDR3 length: 15 residues. V lost 4 bases and J lost 5; bases outside the gene matches: 1. This CDR3 is CASSSGLAGENIQYF. The CDR3, as DNA: TGTGCCAGCAGCTCGGGACTAGCGGGGGAAAACATTCAGTACTTC.

The chain uses TRBV6-1 and TRBJ2-2; 9 nucleotides align to TRBD1. In germline, CDR1 is MNHNS, CDR2 SASEGT. The CDR3 consists of 14 residues. Trimming cost V 2 bases and J 7 bases; bases outside gene matches: 2. The CDR3 bases are TGTGCCAGCAGTGAACGACAGGGGGTCGGGGAGCTGTTTTTT. Protein product: CASSERQGVGELFF.

The chain employs TRBV20-1 and TRBJ2-3, with D uncertain. V was clipped by 3 bases and J by 1 base, with 11 bases between them. The germline gives CDR1 DFQATT, CDR2 SNEGSKA (reference sequence). This CDR3 has 14 residues. CDR3 sequence reads: CSASIPPRTDTQYF. DNA for the CDR3: TGCAGTGCTAGTATACCACCACGCACAGATACGCAGTATTTT.

Ten or more counts support this clonotype. CDR3 amino acids: CASSFRVAGGQTYEQYF. The CDR3 nucleotides read TGTGCCAGCAGTTTCCGGGTAGCGGGAGGGCAAACCTACGAGCAGTACTTC. The J gene is TRBJ2-7, the V gene TRBV28; 11 nucleotides agree with TRBD2. This CDR3 is 17 amino acids long. The ends lost 3 bases at V and 2 bases at J; junction bases unmatched: 9. The germline V gene encodes CDR1 MDHEN and CDR2 SYDVKM.

This clonotype was counted a few times. This may be a read error, as it is one base from a much larger clone. The chain links TRBV11-3 to TRBJ2-7; maybe TRBD1 (6 bases). The tail of the sequence fits TRBJ2-1 better, so the J call may be wrong. CDR1 is SGHNT and CDR2 is YENEEA in the germline V gene. The CDR3 loop spans 14 amino acids. CDR3 in DNA: TGTGCCAGCAGCGATGACAGGAGACCCTACGAGCAGTTCTTC. Protein product: CASSDDRRPYEQFF.

This clonotype was detected many times. The chain joins TRBV7-8 to TRBJ2-5, with TRBD2 matching 12 bases. Germline CDR1 and CDR2: SGHVS and FQNEAQ. Germline trimming cut 3 bases from V and 4 bases from J; bases unmatched to any gene: 6. This CDR3 spans 16 amino acids. The CDR3 region has the DNA TGTGCCAGCAGCTTCGCAGGACTAGCGGGACGAGAGACCCAGTACTTC. Its protein is CASSFAGLAGRETQYF.

A note on this clonotype: This clone may be a read error of a much larger clone one base away. Since no conserved phenylalanine or tryptophan closes the CDR3, a read error is the likely cause. This sequence joins TRBV5-1 and TRBJ2-7, with D tentatively TRBD1 or TRBD2 (5 bases each). Germline CDR1 and CDR2: SGHRS and YFSETQ. CDR3 length: 16 residues. CDR3 sequence reads: CASSLVLWGSSYEQYL. The CDR3 nucleotides read TGTGCCAGCAGCTTAGTACTCTGGGGGAGCTCCTACGAGCAGTACCTC.